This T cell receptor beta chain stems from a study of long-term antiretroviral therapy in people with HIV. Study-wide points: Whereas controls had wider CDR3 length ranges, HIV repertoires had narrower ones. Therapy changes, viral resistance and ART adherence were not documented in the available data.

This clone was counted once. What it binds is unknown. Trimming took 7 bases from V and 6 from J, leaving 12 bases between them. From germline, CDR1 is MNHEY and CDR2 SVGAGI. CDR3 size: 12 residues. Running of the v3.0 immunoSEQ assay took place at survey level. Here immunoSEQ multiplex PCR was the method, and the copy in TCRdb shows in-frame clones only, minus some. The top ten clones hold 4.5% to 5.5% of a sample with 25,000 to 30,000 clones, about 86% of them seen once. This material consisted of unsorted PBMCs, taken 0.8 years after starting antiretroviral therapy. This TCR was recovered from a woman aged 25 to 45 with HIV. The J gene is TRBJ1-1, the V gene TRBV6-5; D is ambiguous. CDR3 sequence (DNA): TGTGCCAGCACCCGAACCGGCGCTGAAGCTTTCTTT. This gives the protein CASTRTGAEAFF.